The 15 T cell receptor beta chains reported below all come from one sample, sequenced in a study of cytomegalovirus exposure and HLA in healthy donors. Primers for the PCR totalled 60 Vbeta and 13 Jbeta. TCRdb's table, derived via immunoSEQ multiplex PCR, lists solely in-frame clones and lacks some. The repertoire holds 100,000 to 150,000 clones, with 80% as singletons. The specimen was PBMCs. The receptors stem from a woman aged 40 to 50 in good health and CMV-seronegative.

This sequence joins TRBV6-5 and TRBJ1-1; the D is unclear. V was pared by 7 bases and J by 7 bases, with 16 bases between. CDR1 and CDR2 from the germline V gene are MNHEY and SVGAGI. The CDR3 length is 13 residues. In DNA, the CDR3 is TGTGCCAGCACCCGGGTCGCAAGAGGTGAAGCTTTCTTT. Translated, it gives CASTRVARGEAFF.

A few counts support this clone. This sequence joins TRBV10-3 and TRBJ1-5; TRBD1 might be the D (6 bases). V was trimmed by 8 bases and J by 6 bases, leaving 14 bases between them. Germline CDR1 and CDR2: ENHRY and SYGVKD. This CDR3 is built from 13 residues. Here the CDR3 DNA reads TGTGCCATCCGCAGGGGATGGGGTCAGCCCCAGCATTTT. It yields the protein CAIRRGWGQPQHF.

J is TRBJ1-1 and V is TRBV10-3, with a possible D match to TRBD1 (5 bases). The CDR3 consists of 14 residues. Germline V gene data show CDR1 as ENHRY and CDR2 as SYGVKD. V dropped 5 bases and J dropped 1 base, with 11 bases sitting between them. CDR3 coding DNA: TGTGCCATCAGTAGGGGAGGGAAGAACACTGAAGCTTTCTTT. This translates into CAISRGGKNTEAFF.

The genes are TRBV5-1 and TRBJ2-5, with D perhaps matching TRBD2 (6 bases). Per germline, CDR1 SGHRS and CDR2 YFSETQ. This CDR3 region has 17 residues. Trimming removed 3 bases at V and 5 bases at J, with 23 bases between. The CDR3 loop is CASSSLEEGDPGETQYF. The DNA for the CDR3 is TGCGCCAGCAGCTCACTGGAGGAGGGAGACCCGGGTGAGACCCAGTACTTC.

This clone was counted only a few times. The rearrangement links TRBV5-1 to TRBJ2-7; possible D gene TRBD1, 7 bases. Germline V gives CDR1 SGHRS, CDR2 YFSETQ. V lost 4 bases to trimming and J lost 11 bases, with 19 bases between them. The CDR3 extends over 13 amino acids. CDR3 loop: CASSGGDSETEYF. In DNA form, the CDR3 reads TGCGCCAGCAGCGGAGGGGACAGCGAAACCGAGTACTTC.

The CDR3 spells CASSEVVYTGELFF. The CDR3 DNA is TGTGCCAGCAGTGAAGTCGTCTACACCGGGGAGCTGTTTTTT. The chain combines TRBV6-1 with TRBJ2-2; D unresolved. Germline loops: CDR1 MNHNS, CDR2 SASEGT. V was clipped by 1 base and J by 3 bases, with 6 bases between them. The CDR3 is 14 residues long.

A word on this clone: At one boundary the junction diverges from the germline segment, which might be a read error. V is TRBV7-9 and J is TRBJ1-6; TRBD1 matches at 8 bases. Looked up from germline, CDR1 is SEHNR and CDR2 is FQNEAQ (reference sequence). The CDR3 has 16 amino acids. For the CDR3, the DNA is TGTGCCTGCAGCGCCACAGGGGGGGGGTATAATTCACCCCTCCACTTT. Amino acids: CACSATGGGYNSPLHF.

The chain combines TRBV9 with TRBJ1-6; 9 bases fit TRBD1. Trimming cost V 0 bases and J 10 bases; bases outside gene matches: 5. The CDR3 totals 15 residues. Germline CDR1 is SGDLS and CDR2 is YYNGEE. CDR3 in amino acids: CASSVGNRGRSPLHF. The CDR3 nucleotides are TGTGCCAGCAGCGTAGGTAACAGGGGGCGGTCACCCCTCCACTTT. Full variable domain (remainder filled in from reference TRBV9 and TRBJ1-6): DSGVTQTPKHLITATGQRVTLRCSPRSGDLSVYWYQQSLDQGLQFLIQYYNGEERAKGNILERFSAQQFPDLHSELNLSSLELGDSALYFCASSVGNRGRSPLHFGNGTRLTVT.

This chain uses TRBV9 with TRBJ2-2, with 7 nucleotides matching TRBD2. The V gene end was trimmed by 0 bases and the J gene end by 4 bases; junction bases not matched to a gene: 6. This CDR3 has 16 residues. CDR1 and CDR2 (germline): SGDLS, YYNGEE. The CDR3 loop reads CASSVVAGVGTGELFF. The CDR3 DNA is TGTGCCAGCAGCGTAGTGGCGGGGGTTGGCACCGGGGAGCTGTTTTTT.

This clone has a single count. This rearrangement joins TRBV19 to TRBJ2-1, with 14 positions matching TRBD2. Germline V gene lookup returns CDR1 LNHDA and CDR2 SQIVND (reference sequence). CDR3 length equals 17 residues. Trimming took 10 bases from V and 0 from J; bases not matched to a gene: 8. Written as DNA, the CDR3 is TGTGCCACCTCAGGGACTAGCGGGAGAGGCTCCTACAATGAGCAGTTCTTC. Translated, it gives CATSGTSGRGSYNEQFF.

This sequence joins TRBV27 and TRBJ1-2, with 7 bases fitting TRBD1. The CDR3 totals 15 residues. The germline CDR1 and CDR2 sequences are MNHEY and SMNVEV (reference sequence). With 5 bases clipped from V and 7 bases from J, the junction kept 13 bases outside the gene matches. Here the CDR3 reads CASSPSTGIGVGYTF. The CDR3 bases are TGTGCCAGCAGTCCTTCGACAGGGATTGGAGTTGGCTACACCTTC.

The rearrangement joins TRBV6-6 to TRBJ2-5; 7 bases agree with TRBD1. Germline V gene data show CDR1 as MNHNY and CDR2 as SVGAGI (reference sequence). V lost 5 bases to trimming and J lost 3 bases; unmatched junction nucleotides: 12. The length of the CDR3 is 16 residues. As DNA, the CDR3 is TGTGCCAGCAGTCCGAAGGGGGCACAGAAGGAAGAGACCCAGTACTTC. This codes for CASSPKGAQKEETQYF.

The CDR3 nucleotides are TGTGCCAGCAGCGTAGGGGCTAGCGGTAGCTCCTACGAGCAGTACTTC. Amino acids: CASSVGASGSSYEQYF. The chain joins TRBV9 to TRBJ2-7; 7 bases are a match to TRBD2. Germline trimming cut 0 bases from V and 0 bases from J; bases unmatched to any gene: 6. CDR1 and CDR2 from the germline V gene are SGDLS and YYNGEE. This CDR3 is 16 amino acids long.

This chain joins TRBV27 and TRBJ1-5; 9 bases align to TRBD1. This CDR3 is 15 amino acids long. Germline CDR1 is MNHEY and CDR2 is SMNVEV (reference sequence). The V segment lost 5 bases and the J segment 1 base; nucleotides outside the gene matches: 3. CDR3 sequence reads: CASSKGTGSNQPQHF. The CDR3 bases are TGTGCCAGCAGTAAAGGGACAGGGAGCAATCAGCCCCAGCATTTT.

The chain links TRBV2 to TRBJ2-7; possible D gene TRBD1, 5 bases. The CDR3 contains 14 residues. V lost 8 bases and J 0 bases, leaving 14 bases between the germline ends. Looked up from germline, CDR1 is SNHLY and CDR2 is FYNNEI. CDR3 protein: CASVKDSNSYEQYF. CDR3 nucleotides: TGTGCCAGCGTGAAAGACAGCAACTCCTACGAGCAGTACTTC.